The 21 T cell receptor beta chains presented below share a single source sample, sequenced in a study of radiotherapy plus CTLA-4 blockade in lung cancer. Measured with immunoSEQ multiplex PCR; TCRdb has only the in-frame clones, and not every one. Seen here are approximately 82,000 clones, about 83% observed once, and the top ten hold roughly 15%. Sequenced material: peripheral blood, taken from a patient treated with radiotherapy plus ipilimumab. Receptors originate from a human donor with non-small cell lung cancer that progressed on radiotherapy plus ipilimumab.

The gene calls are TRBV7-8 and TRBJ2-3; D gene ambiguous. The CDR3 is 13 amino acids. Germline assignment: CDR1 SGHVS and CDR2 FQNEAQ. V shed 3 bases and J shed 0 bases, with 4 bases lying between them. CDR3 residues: CASSFWSTDTQYF. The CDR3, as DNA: TGTGCCAGCAGCTTCTGGAGCACAGATACGCAGTATTTT.

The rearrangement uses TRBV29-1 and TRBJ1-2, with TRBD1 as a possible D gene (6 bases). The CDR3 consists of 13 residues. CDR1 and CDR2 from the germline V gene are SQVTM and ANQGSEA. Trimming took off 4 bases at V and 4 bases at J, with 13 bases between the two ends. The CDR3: CSVVGGLGYGYTF. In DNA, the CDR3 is TGCAGCGTTGTCGGGGGGCTCGGCTATGGCTACACCTTC.

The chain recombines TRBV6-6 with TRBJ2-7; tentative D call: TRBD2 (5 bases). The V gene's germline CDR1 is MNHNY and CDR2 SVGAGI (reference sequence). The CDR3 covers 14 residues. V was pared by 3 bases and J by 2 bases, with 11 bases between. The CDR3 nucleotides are TGTGCCAGCAGTTATGTAGGGAGCACCTACGAGCAGTACTTC. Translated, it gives CASSYVGSTYEQYF.

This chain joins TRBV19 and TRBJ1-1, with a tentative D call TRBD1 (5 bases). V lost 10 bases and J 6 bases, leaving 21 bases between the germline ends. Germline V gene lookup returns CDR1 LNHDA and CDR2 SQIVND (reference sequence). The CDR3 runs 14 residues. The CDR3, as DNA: TGTGCCACGAGGAGGCCAGGGAATAACCCTGAAGCTTTCTTT. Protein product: CATRRPGNNPEAFF.

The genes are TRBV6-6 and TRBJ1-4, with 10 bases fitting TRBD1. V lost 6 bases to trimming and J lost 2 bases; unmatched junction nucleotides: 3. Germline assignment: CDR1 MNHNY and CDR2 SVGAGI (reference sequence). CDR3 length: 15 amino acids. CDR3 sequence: CASSMDRGTNEKLFF. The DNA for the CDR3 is TGTGCCAGCAGCATGGACAGGGGGACTAATGAAAAACTGTTTTTT.

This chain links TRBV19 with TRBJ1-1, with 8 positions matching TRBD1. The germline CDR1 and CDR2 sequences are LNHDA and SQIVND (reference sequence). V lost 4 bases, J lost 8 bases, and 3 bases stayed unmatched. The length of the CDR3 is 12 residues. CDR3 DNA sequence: TGTGCCAGTAGTAGGACAGGGCCGGAAGCTTTCTTT. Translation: CASSRTGPEAFF.

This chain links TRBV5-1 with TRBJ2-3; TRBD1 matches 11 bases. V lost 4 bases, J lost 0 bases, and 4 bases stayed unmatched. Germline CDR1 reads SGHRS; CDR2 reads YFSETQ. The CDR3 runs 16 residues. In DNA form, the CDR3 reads TGCGCCAGCAGCCTAGGGACAGGGGGGAGCACAGATACGCAGTATTTT. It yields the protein CASSLGTGGSTDTQYF.

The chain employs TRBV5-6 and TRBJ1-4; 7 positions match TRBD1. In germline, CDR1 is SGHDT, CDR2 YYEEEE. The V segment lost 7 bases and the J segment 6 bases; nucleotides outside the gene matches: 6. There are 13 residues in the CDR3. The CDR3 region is CASRGQLDEKLFF. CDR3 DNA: TGTGCCAGCCGGGGACAGCTGGATGAAAAACTGTTTTTT.

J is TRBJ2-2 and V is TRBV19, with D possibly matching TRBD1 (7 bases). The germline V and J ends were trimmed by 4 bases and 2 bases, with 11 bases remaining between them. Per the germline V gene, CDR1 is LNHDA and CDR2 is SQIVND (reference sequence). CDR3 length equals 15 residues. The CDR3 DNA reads TGTGCCAGTAGTAGGCGGGACAGTAACACCGGGGAGCTGTTTTTT. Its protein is CASSRRDSNTGELFF.

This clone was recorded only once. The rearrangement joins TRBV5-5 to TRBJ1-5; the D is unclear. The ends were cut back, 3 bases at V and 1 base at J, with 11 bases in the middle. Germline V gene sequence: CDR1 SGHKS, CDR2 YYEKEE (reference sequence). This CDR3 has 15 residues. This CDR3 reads CASSSDGLSNQPQHF. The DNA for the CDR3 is TGTGCCAGCAGCTCTGATGGTTTAAGCAATCAGCCCCAGCATTTT.

The CDR3: CASTPGGLNEQYF. DNA for the CDR3: TGTGCCAGCACCCCAGGGGGCCTCAACGAGCAGTACTTC. The V and J genes are TRBV6-5 and TRBJ2-7; TRBD1 agrees at 8 bases. Unmatched junction bases numbered 7, after V lost 7 bases and J lost 5 bases. Germline V CDR1 and CDR2: MNHEY, SVGAGI. CDR3 size: 13 residues.

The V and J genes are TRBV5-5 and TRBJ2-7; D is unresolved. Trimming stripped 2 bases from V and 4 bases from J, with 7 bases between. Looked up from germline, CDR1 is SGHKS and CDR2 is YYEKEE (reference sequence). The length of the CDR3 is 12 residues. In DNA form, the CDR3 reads TGTGCCAGCAGCTTCGGACCGTACGAGCAGTACTTC. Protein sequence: CASSFGPYEQYF.

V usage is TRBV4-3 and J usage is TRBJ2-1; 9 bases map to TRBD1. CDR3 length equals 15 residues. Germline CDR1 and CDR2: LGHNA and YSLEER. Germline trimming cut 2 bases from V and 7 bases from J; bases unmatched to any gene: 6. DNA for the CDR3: TGCGCCAGCAGCCAATTATACGGGACAGGGAATGAGCAGTTCTTC. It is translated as CASSQLYGTGNEQFF.

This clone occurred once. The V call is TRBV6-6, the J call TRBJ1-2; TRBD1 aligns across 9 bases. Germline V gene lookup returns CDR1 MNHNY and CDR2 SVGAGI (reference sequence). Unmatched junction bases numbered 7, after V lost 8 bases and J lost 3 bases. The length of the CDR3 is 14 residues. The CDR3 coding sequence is TGTGCCAGCCACCGGGACAGGGCAGACTATGGCTACACCTTC. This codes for CASHRDRADYGYTF.

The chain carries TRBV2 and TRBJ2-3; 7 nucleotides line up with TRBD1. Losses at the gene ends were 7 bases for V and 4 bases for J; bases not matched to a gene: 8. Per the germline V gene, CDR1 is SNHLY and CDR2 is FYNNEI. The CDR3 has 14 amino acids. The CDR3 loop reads CASMAGTVADTQYF. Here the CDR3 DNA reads TGTGCCAGCATGGCTGGGACAGTTGCAGATACGCAGTATTTT.

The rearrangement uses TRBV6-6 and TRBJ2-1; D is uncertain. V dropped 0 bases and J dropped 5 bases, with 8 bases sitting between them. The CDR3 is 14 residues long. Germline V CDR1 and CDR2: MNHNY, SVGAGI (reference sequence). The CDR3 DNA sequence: TGTGCCAGCAGTTACTCGTGGGGAAACAATGAGCAGTTCTTC. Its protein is CASSYSWGNNEQFF.

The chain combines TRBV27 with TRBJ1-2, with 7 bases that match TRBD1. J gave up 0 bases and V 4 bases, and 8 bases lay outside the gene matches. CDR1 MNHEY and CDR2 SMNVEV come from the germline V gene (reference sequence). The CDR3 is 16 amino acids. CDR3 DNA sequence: TGTGCCAGCAGTTATTACACAGGGGAGTCTAACTATGGCTACACCTTC. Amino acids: CASSYYTGESNYGYTF.

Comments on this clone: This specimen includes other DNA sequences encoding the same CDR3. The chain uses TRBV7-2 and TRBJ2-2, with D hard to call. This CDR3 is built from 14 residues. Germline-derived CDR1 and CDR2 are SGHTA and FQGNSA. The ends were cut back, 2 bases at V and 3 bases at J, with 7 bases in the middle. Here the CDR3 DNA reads TGTGCCAGCAGCTTAACTGGGGACACCGGGGAGCTGTTTTTT. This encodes CASSLTGDTGELFF.

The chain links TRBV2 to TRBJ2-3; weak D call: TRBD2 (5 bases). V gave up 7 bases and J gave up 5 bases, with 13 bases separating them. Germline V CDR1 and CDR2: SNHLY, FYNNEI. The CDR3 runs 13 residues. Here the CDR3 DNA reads TGTGCCAGCATACTGGGCCGGGAAGATACGCAGTATTTT. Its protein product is CASILGREDTQYF.

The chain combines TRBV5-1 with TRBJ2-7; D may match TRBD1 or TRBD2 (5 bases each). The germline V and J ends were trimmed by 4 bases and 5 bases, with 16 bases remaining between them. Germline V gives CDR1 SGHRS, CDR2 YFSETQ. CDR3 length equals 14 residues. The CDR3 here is CASSVGTVLDEQYF. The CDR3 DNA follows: TGCGCCAGCAGCGTCGGGACGGTCCTTGACGAGCAGTACTTC.

The CDR3 region has the DNA TGTGCCAGCAGCTCCCGGGACAGGGTCTATGGCTACACCTTC. Residues: CASSSRDRVYGYTF. The chain recombines TRBV5-4 with TRBJ1-2, with 9 bases identical to TRBD1. This CDR3 has 14 amino acids. From germline, CDR1 is SGHNT and CDR2 YYREEE (reference sequence). J gave up 4 bases and V 3 bases, and 4 bases lay outside the gene matches.